This entry lists 21 T cell receptor beta chains sequenced from one sample in a study of blood T cells in healthy people across ages. The authors ran a second PCR of roughly 6 to 12 cycles using a sample-barcoded 5' primer and a J-beta primer mix. Using its own MiXCR run on the 5' RACE reads, TCRdb lists one record per CDR3 protein. The repertoire has under 800,000 distinct CDR3 sequences, roughly 20% of them found once; the top ten carry 3.6%. Sequenced material: blood. The source of these receptors is a man aged 65 to 85 in good health.

The chain combines TRBV6-1 with TRBJ2-7; tentatively, D is TRBD2 (6 bases). The J call is uncertain, as TRBJ2-5 better fits the DNA end. Germline loops: CDR1 MNHNS, CDR2 SASEGT. CDR3 length: 14 residues. The CDR3 protein is CASSDSRGTETQYF. CDR3 nucleotides: TGTGCCAGCAGTGACAGTCGGGGGACGGAGACCCAGTACTTC.

This clonotype showed up just a few times. One end of the junction does not line up with germline, which may come from a read error. The genes are TRBV28 and TRBJ2-5, with 10 bases matching TRBD2. CDR3 length equals 14 residues. Germline V gene data show CDR1 as MDHEN and CDR2 as SYDVKM. The CDR3 DNA reads TGTGCCAGCGTCCGAGCGGGAGGGAACAATGAGCAGCTCTTC. Its translation: CASVRAGGNNEQLF.

The chain uses TRBV9 and TRBJ1-1; tentatively, D is TRBD1 (5 bases). The V and J ends lost 0 bases and 0 bases respectively, with 15 bases between them. The CDR3 loop spans 17 amino acids. Looked up from germline, CDR1 is SGDLS and CDR2 is YYNGEE. The CDR3 DNA sequence: TGTGCCAGCAGCGTAGCTAGGGACCGGCTTCTGAACACTGAAGCTTTCTTT. This codes for CASSVARDRLLNTEAFF.

The chain links TRBV5-1 to TRBJ2-1; a weak D match, TRBD1 (5 bases). The V gene lost 0 bases and the J gene lost 5 bases, with 9 bases spanning the gap. Germline V gene lookup returns CDR1 SGHRS and CDR2 YFSETQ. This CDR3 is 14 amino acids long. The CDR3 DNA reads as TGCGCCAGCAGCTTGGAACCCAGGGACAATGAGCAGTTCTTC. Its translation: CASSLEPRDNEQFF. Variable domain in full (rest from reference TRBV5-1 and TRBJ2-1): KAGVTQTPRYLIKTRGQQVTLSCSPISGHRSVSWYQQTPGQGLQFLFEYFSETQRNKGNFPGRFSGRQFSNSRSEMNVSTLELGDSALYLCASSLEPRDNEQFFGPGTRLTVL.

This chain joins TRBV7-2 and TRBJ2-5, with 8 bases identical to TRBD2. J gave up 7 bases and V 2 bases, and 3 bases lay outside the gene matches. The CDR3 covers 13 residues. The germline V gene encodes CDR1 SGHTA and CDR2 FQGNSA. The CDR3 DNA follows: TGTGCCAGCAGCTTAATCCGGGAGGGGACCCAGTACTTC. It is translated as CASSLIREGTQYF.

In its sample, this clonotype was seen many times. The gene calls are TRBV20-1 and TRBJ2-5, with D unclear. The germline V and J ends were trimmed by 6 bases and 4 bases, with 12 bases remaining between them. The CDR3 has 12 amino acids. Germline V CDR1 and CDR2: DFQATT, SNEGSKA (reference sequence). The CDR3 spells CSANPLGETQYF. The CDR3 DNA reads as TGCAGTGCCAACCCCTTGGGAGAGACCCAGTACTTC.

This clonotype was recorded a few times. The chain links TRBV7-9 to TRBJ2-7; D unresolved. Germline loops: CDR1 SEHNR, CDR2 FQNEAQ (reference sequence). The CDR3 length is 13 residues. V shed 5 bases and J shed 3 bases, with 11 bases lying between them. The CDR3 sequence is CASSLGPYYEQYF. CDR3 DNA: TGTGCCAGCAGCCTTGGACCATACTACGAGCAGTACTTC.

The V gene is TRBV28, the J gene TRBJ2-2; 7 nucleotides match TRBD2. The CDR3 runs 16 residues. Trimming cost V 2 bases and J 0 bases; bases outside gene matches: 3. The V gene's germline CDR1 is MDHEN and CDR2 SYDVKM. This CDR3 reads CASSLAGTTNTGELFF. CDR3 DNA sequence: TGTGCCAGCAGTTTAGCCGGGACTACGAACACCGGGGAGCTGTTTTTT.

The V call is TRBV28, the J call TRBJ2-3; 8 nucleotides agree with TRBD1. Germline V lookup: CDR1 MDHEN, CDR2 SYDVKM. There are 15 residues in the CDR3. Trimming at V came to 5 bases and at J to 1 base, leaving 5 bases not matched to a gene. The CDR3 loop is CASSIPTGGTDTQYF. The CDR3 DNA reads TGTGCCAGCAGTATCCCGACAGGGGGCACAGATACGCAGTATTTT.

This chain joins TRBV25-1 and TRBJ2-5, with TRBD2 matching over 7 bases. The CDR3 has 14 residues. Germline V gene sequence: CDR1 MGHDK, CDR2 SYGVNS. The V segment lost 3 bases and the J segment 5 bases; nucleotides outside the gene matches: 6. The CDR3 loop reads CASSDSGGIETQYF. The CDR3 DNA follows: TGTGCCAGCAGTGATTCGGGAGGAATCGAGACCCAGTACTTC.

This chain connects TRBV7-9 to TRBJ2-3; D uncertain. CDR1 SEHNR and CDR2 FQNEAQ come from the germline V gene (reference sequence). The CDR3 covers 15 residues. Between the trimmed V and J ends, which lost 0 bases and 4 bases, there was a span of 11 bases. CDR3 sequence: CASSLARKLPDTQYF. The CDR3 coding sequence is TGTGCCAGCAGCTTAGCGCGGAAGTTACCAGATACGCAGTATTTT. The entire variable domain, with the rest obtained from reference TRBV7-9 and TRBJ2-3, is as follows: DTGVSQNPRHKITKRGQNVTFRCDPISEHNRLYWYRQTLGQGPEFLTYFQNEAQLEKSRLLSDRFSAERPKGSFSTLEIQRTEQGDSAMYLCASSLARKLPDTQYFGPGTRLTVL.

V usage is TRBV14 and J usage is TRBJ2-4; D not certain. CDR3 length equals 12 residues. Trimming stripped 1 base from V and 11 bases from J, with 9 bases between. Germline lookup yields CDR1 SGHDN and CDR2 FVKESK. The CDR3 spells CASSQGPQLQYF. CDR3 DNA sequence: TGTGCCAGCAGCCAAGGCCCCCAACTTCAGTACTTC.

The chain couples TRBV5-1 to TRBJ2-4; 7 positions agree with TRBD1. V was clipped by 5 bases and J by 7 bases; unmatched bases: 18. Germline CDR1 and CDR2: SGHRS and YFSETQ. The CDR3 spans 17 residues. Written as DNA, the CDR3 is TGCGCCAGCAGTCTGGGACAGTCCGTTTGGGCGGGTAACATTCAGTACTTC. It yields the protein CASSLGQSVWAGNIQYF.

V is TRBV29-1 and J is TRBJ2-7; 7 bases are a match to TRBD1. The CDR3 is made up of 13 amino acids. Per germline, CDR1 SQVTM and CDR2 ANQGSEA. J was trimmed by 1 base and V by 5 bases; bases with no gene match: 5. In nucleotides, the CDR3 is TGCAGCGTTACTAGGGACAGTTCCTACGAGCAGTACTTC. Its translation: CSVTRDSSYEQYF.

Only a few counts were recorded for this clonotype. The CDR3 loop is CASSLKTGYEQYF. Here the CDR3 DNA reads TGTGCCAGCAGTTTAAAGACAGGCTACGAGCAGTACTTC. The chain recombines TRBV12-3 or TRBV12-4 with TRBJ2-7; maybe TRBD1 (6 bases). The CDR3 is 13 residues long. Trimming shortened V by 2 bases and J by 3 bases, and 8 bases separated the two germline ends.

This clonotype was recorded at least ten times. The chain couples TRBV20-1 to TRBJ2-5; D assignment may be TRBD1 or TRBD2 (5 bases each). Germline CDR1 DFQATT, CDR2 SNEGSKA (reference sequence). V shed 2 bases and J shed 4 bases, with 11 bases lying between them. The CDR3 is made up of 13 amino acids. CDR3 residues: CSARSGPRETQYF. CDR3 in DNA: TGCAGTGCTAGATCGGGACCACGAGAGACCCAGTACTTC.

The sample holds one count of this clonotype. The junction differs from germline at one of its ends, possibly a read error. The V and J genes are TRBV7-7 and TRBJ2-2, with D possibly matching TRBD1 (5 bases). Germline V gene data show CDR1 as SSHAT and CDR2 as FNYEAQ (reference sequence). The CDR3 extends over 13 amino acids. CDR3 sequence (DNA): TGTGCTAGCAGCGCGGACATTCCCGGGGAGCTGTTTTTT. It yields the protein CASSADIPGELFF.

The rearrangement links TRBV24-1 to TRBJ2-1; D call uncertain. Germline V gene data show CDR1 as KGHDR and CDR2 as SFDVKD. This CDR3 region has 13 residues. The ends were cut back, 0 bases at V and 6 bases at J, with 5 bases in the middle. CDR3 bases: TGTGCCACCAGTGATTTGGCTAGCAATGAGCAGTTCTTC. Translating it yields CATSDLASNEQFF.

The V and J genes are TRBV12-3 or TRBV12-4 and TRBJ2-7, with D hard to call. The DNA end is more similar to TRBJ2-1, so the J call may be wrong. The CDR3 loop spans 13 amino acids. CDR3 region: CASSLFQRDEQFF. CDR3 DNA sequence: TGTGCCAGCAGTTTGTTCCAACGGGATGAGCAGTTCTTC.

This clonotype has a handful of counts. This chain uses TRBV3-1 with TRBJ1-4; D is unclear. Trimming shortened V by 1 base and J by 0 bases, and 6 bases separated the two germline ends. The CDR3 loop spans 15 amino acids. Germline V lookup: CDR1 LGHDT, CDR2 YNNKEL (reference sequence). CDR3 in amino acids: CASSQGTPTNEKLFF. The CDR3 DNA reads TGTGCCAGCAGCCAAGGGACGCCAACTAATGAAAAACTGTTTTTT.

This rearrangement joins TRBV27 to TRBJ2-3; TRBD1 might be the D (6 bases). The CDR3 contains 15 residues. V was clipped by 1 base and J by 5 bases, with 13 bases between them. The germline gives CDR1 MNHEY, CDR2 SMNVEV (reference sequence). The CDR3 sequence is CASSLYGGAGDTQYF. CDR3 DNA sequence: TGTGCCAGCAGTTTATATGGGGGCGCGGGAGATACGCAGTATTTT.